This record concerns one T cell receptor beta chain sequence. As yet, its antigen is unknown. Sorted-subset replicate PCRs used around 220 ng DNA, about 30,000 T cell genomes. This table comes from immunoSEQ multiplex PCR, and its TCRdb copy is limited to in-frame clones, with some not included. The sample has 2 million to 2.5 million clones; 85% to 95% are singletons. The data were taken from a study of shared clonotypes between healthy human individuals. Study results and limitations: Among non-shared clonotypes, generation probabilities were lower than among those shared by all four donors. The donor pool, a small one, limited the genetic and exposure-history diversity represented.

The sequenced material came from naive CD4+ T cells from PBMCs. Subset specified: CD45RA+ positively selected. This TCR derives from a man younger than 35 in good health. Some clones in this sample may be carry-over from other donors' samples.

CDR3 coding DNA: TGTGCCAGCAGCCCCTTTGGGACAGGGGGCTTGCATGAGCAGTTCTTC. Translating gives CASSPFGTGGLHEQFF. The V and J genes are TRBV28 and TRBJ2-1, with 12 bases identical to TRBD1. Germline-derived CDR1 and CDR2 are MDHEN and SYDVKM. The CDR3 sequence is 16 residues long. Trimming took 6 bases from V and 8 from J; bases not matched to a gene: 11.